This TCR beta chain originates from a study of cytomegalovirus exposure and HLA in healthy donors. Amplification used 60 Vbeta primers and 13 Jbeta primers. Assay used: immunoSEQ multiplex PCR; TCRdb lists only in-frame clones, some missing. The sample contains about 110,000 clones, around 70% of which appear only once. Germline V gives CDR1 MNHNS, CDR2 SASEGT. J gave up 6 bases and V 7 bases, and 9 bases lay outside the gene matches. This CDR3 region has 14 residues. This TCR came from a boy between 10 and 17 years old in good health and CMV-seronegative. The J gene is TRBJ2-1, the V gene TRBV6-1; TRBD2 agrees at 7 bases. The sample was PBMCs. CDR3 DNA: TGTGCCAGCAAGTTGGCGGGAGCGGCCAATGAGCAGTTCTTC. This gives the protein CASKLAGAANEQFF.